The sequence of this T cell receptor (beta chain) was determined in a study of blood T cell repertoires in COVID-19. The wider study: Samples came from the United States, Italy and Spain, spanning acute and convalescent COVID-19. PBMCs, B-cell-depleted T cells, or T cells provided the cDNA or gDNA that made up the material.

V lost 1 base to trimming and J lost 2 bases; unmatched junction nucleotides: 8. Germline V CDR1 and CDR2: SEHNR, FQNEAQ (reference sequence). This CDR3 region has 16 residues. Per the study methods: Amplified reference gene primers provided the basis for estimating nucleated cell counts. Data came from immunoSEQ multiplex PCR; TCRdb stores just in-frame clones and leaves some out. That table supplies the V and J calls and clone size; D and trimming were determined from the DNA. The sample consists of some 230,000 clones, 84% of them appearing once. Points on this clone: This specimen includes other DNA sequences encoding the same CDR3.

The V gene is TRBV7-9, the J gene TRBJ2-7; 7 bases align to TRBD1. Sequenced sample: peripheral blood. This receptor was taken from a woman aged 60 to 75 with acute or convalescent COVID-19. The CDR3 loop is CASSLGGQGDTYEQYF. CDR3 sequence (DNA): TGTGCCAGCAGCTTAGGGGGGCAGGGGGATACCTACGAGCAGTACTTC.